This T cell receptor (beta chain) was obtained from a study of siplizumab effects on memory and regulatory T cells (dated by TCRdb to between 2019 and 2020). As for the study more broadly: The effect of the anti-CD2 antibody siplizumab on alloreactive T-cell subsets was examined in allogeneic mixed lymphocyte reactions constructed from human PBMCs. General conclusions and limits of the study: The cumulative frequency of alloreactive sequences that could be traced back to unstimulated CD4+ memory T cells was significantly reduced by siplizumab. Whether proliferating Tregs from siplizumab cultures actually had suppressive function was not functionally confirmed. Roughly 80-97% of proliferating CD4+ or CD8+ clones could not be assigned a naive or memory phenotype. Sequences below about 10^-5 frequency were poorly captured, so only a minor fraction of alloreactive clones could be mapped to unstimulated subsets. In reactions with siplizumab, an average of approximately 69% of mappable alloreactive CD4+ clones were Treg-derived, compared with roughly 26% in control reactions. Unstimulated naive T cells appeared more diverse than memory T cells, and naive cells seemed to contribute substantially to the alloresponse.

In the case of this clone: What this receptor recognizes is not known. No clone much larger than this one lies a single base away; base qualities are absent.

TCRbeta CDR3 sequencing was performed on sorted unstimulated T cells and on proliferating T cells recovered from mixed lymphocyte reactions. Fresh whole blood from more than 9 HLA-typed healthy donors served as the source for isolating PBMCs. The CDR3 covers 13 residues, taking in both the cysteine and the phenylalanine. The kept DNA is CDR3 alone, 39 bases in frame from the first base. From a lookup of the germline V gene (reference sequence), CDR1 and CDR2 are LNHDA and SQIVND. V is reduced by 5 bases and J by 3 bases, leaving a spacing of 10 bases between them. Library preparation employed the immunoSEQ multiplex PCR assay. The deep sequencing platform assayed approximately 100,000 TCR templates per sample. Genomic DNA extracted from sorted T cells was used for TCRbeta CDR3 sequencing. Per the source publication's procedure: The R programming language was used for clonal analysis of the TCRbeta CDR3 data. Comparing unstimulated samples against CFSE-low samples taken after the reaction was how alloreactive CD4+ and CD8+ clones were defined. Regulatory or non-regulatory origin of alloreactive CD4+ clones was assigned by matching sequences to the sorted unstimulated Treg and non-Treg repertoires. Entries here come from immuneACCESS through TCRdb and include only in-frame sequences with V and J called. Some clones fail to appear in such tables; in the studies checked, an unresolved V gene covers under half of the shortfall, and the cause of the remainder is unknown. V, J and clone size are taken as reported in that table, and D and trimming were inferred from the DNA itself. Here the sample has 100,000 or so clones; around 90% occur a single time. Jointly, the top ten make up under 3% of the sample.

The chain is encoded by TRBV19 joined to TRBJ1-1; the D gene identity is not certain. The sample comprised CD4+ T cells sorted from blood. The TCR sequence derives from a human donor in good health. Some clones in this sample may be carry-over from other donors' samples. The nucleotides read TGTGCCAGTAGTGCGGACGGATACACTGAAGCTTTCTTT. This codes for CASSADGYTEAFF.